This T cell receptor (beta chain) appears in the sequencing data of a study of beta chain features in type 1 diabetes. The wider study: On cell yields, gender and age, patients and healthy donors were similar. Study-level findings and limits: Researchers cautioned that cDNA sequencing could over-represent cells with high TCR expression. Patients with Type 1 diabetes showed moderately but significantly shorter TCRB CDR3s in all four CD4+ subsets. A pattern of fewer insertions and more deletions at VDJ junctions was seen in type 1 diabetes patients. In comparison with healthy donors, patients had naive, central memory and Treg TCRB repertoires that appeared more similar.

About this clone itself: The antigen remains unidentified.

V lost 5 bases to trimming and J lost 1 base; unmatched junction nucleotides: 6. CDR1 SEHNR and CDR2 FQNEAQ come from the germline V gene (reference sequence). This CDR3 is 16 amino acids long. Reverse transcription of all isolated RNA meant that expressed TCRB transcripts were sequenced. TCRdb's copy holds only in-frame clones and misses some; the assay was immunoSEQ multiplex PCR. This table holds over 650,000 clones, more than 12% found once. The sequenced sample was naive CD4+ T cells from blood. This sequence was found in a man younger than 35 with type 1 diabetes. The chain links TRBV7-9 to TRBJ2-3; 10 bases match TRBD1. CDR3 protein: CASSPRGTGGTDTQYF. The CDR3 bases are TGTGCCAGCAGCCCTAGGGGGACAGGGGGCACAGATACGCAGTATTTT.